The entry below gives a single T cell receptor (beta chain) sequence along with its context. This CDR3 spans 14 amino acids. V lost 3 bases, J lost 5 bases, and 2 bases stayed unmatched. Germline V gives CDR1 SGHVS, CDR2 FNYEAQ. TCRdb re-derived calls from the RT-PCR reads in MiXCR, one entry per CDR3 protein. The sample consists of 550,000 to 750,000 distinct CDR3 sequences, approximately 14% of them appearing once. The clonotype originates from a female donor in good health, serving as a healthy control. The chain couples TRBV7-6 to TRBJ2-3; 10 bases are shared with TRBD2. Sequencing input: memory CD4+ T cells from blood. The CDR3 protein is CASSLGLAQDTQYF. CDR3 in DNA: TGTGCCAGCAGCTTGGGACTAGCGCAAGATACGCAGTATTTT.